What follows are 27 T cell receptor beta chains derived from one specimen sequenced in a study of cytomegalovirus exposure and HLA in healthy donors. PCR was performed using 60 Vbeta and 13 Jbeta primers. The protocol was immunoSEQ multiplex PCR, while the TCRdb copy is restricted to in-frame clones and leaves out a portion. The top ten clones hold more than 4.5% of a sample with approximately 120,000 clones, approximately 70% of them seen once. Input material: PBMCs. Receptors were obtained from a man between 60 and 70 years old in good health and CMV-seropositive.

V gene TRBV11-2 combines with J gene TRBJ1-3; D gene uncertain. Between the trimmed V and J ends, which lost 1 base and 0 bases, there was a span of 10 bases. This CDR3 region has 16 residues. Germline V gene sequence: CDR1 SGHAT, CDR2 FQNNGV. The CDR3 sequence is CASSLGRAFSGNTIYF. DNA for the CDR3: TGTGCCAGCAGCTTAGGTCGCGCTTTCTCTGGAAACACCATATATTTT. Combining the CDR3 with reference TRBV11-2 and TRBJ1-3 gives the whole variable domain EAGVAQSPRYKIIEKRQSVAFWCNPISGHATLYWYQQILGQGPKLLIQFQNNGVVDDSQLPKDRFSAERLKGVDSTLKIQPAKLEDSAVYLCASSLGRAFSGNTIYFGEGSWLTVV.

CDR3 sequence reads: CASSLEGRPTDTQYF. The CDR3 bases are TGTGCCAGCAGCTTAGAAGGGAGGCCGACAGATACGCAGTATTTT. The V gene is TRBV7-2, the J gene TRBJ2-3; the D gene is possibly TRBD2 (6 bases). V was clipped by 1 base and J by 3 bases, with 11 bases between them. Germline V lookup: CDR1 SGHTA, CDR2 FQGNSA. The CDR3 extends over 15 amino acids.

The chain has TRBV30 and TRBJ2-2, with a possible D match to TRBD1 (5 bases). The CDR3 has 14 residues. Germline V gene data show CDR1 as GTSNPN and CDR2 as SVGIG (reference sequence). V lost 1 base to trimming and J lost 1 base, with 7 bases between them. The CDR3 region is CAWSEGVNTGELFF. The CDR3 region has the DNA TGTGCCTGGAGTGAAGGGGTGAACACCGGGGAGCTGTTTTTT.

The chain couples TRBV7-9 to TRBJ1-6; TRBD1 might be the D (5 bases). The CDR3 extends over 15 amino acids. Germline V gene data show CDR1 as SEHNR and CDR2 as FQNEAQ (reference sequence). Deletions cut 1 base from V and 10 bases from J, with 14 bases between. The CDR3 reads CASSLEVGGRSPLHF. CDR3 in DNA: TGTGCCAGCAGCTTAGAGGTCGGGGGTCGATCACCCCTCCACTTT.

This rearrangement joins TRBV10-3 to TRBJ2-3; 10 bases line up with TRBD2. With V trimmed by 6 bases and J by 1 base, 7 bases remained unmatched. From germline, CDR1 is ENHRY and CDR2 SYGVKD. This CDR3 region has 16 residues. The CDR3 here is CAIRKNGLAGTDTQYF. CDR3 in DNA: TGTGCCATCAGAAAAAACGGACTAGCGGGCACAGATACGCAGTATTTT.

The chain links TRBV2 to TRBJ2-6, with TRBD1 matching over 10 bases. The length of the CDR3 is 17 residues. Germline values: CDR1 SNHLY, CDR2 FYNNEI. V dropped 7 bases and J dropped 2; count of bases not matched to a gene: 8. In DNA form, the CDR3 reads TGTGCCAGCACCCCGGGACAGGGGAGGGCTGGGGCCAACGTCCTGACTTTC. It yields the protein CASTPGQGRAGANVLTF.

The chain joins TRBV28 to TRBJ2-5; D is possibly TRBD2 (6 bases). Per the germline V gene, CDR1 is MDHEN and CDR2 is SYDVKM. Trimming left V 4 bases short and J 5 bases short, with 14 bases between. The CDR3 is made up of 14 amino acids. The CDR3 nucleotides are TGTGCCAGCAGTTATGGACCCGCGGGGGAGACCCAGTACTTC. It translates to CASSYGPAGETQYF.

This clone was detected a few times. The chain uses TRBV6-5 and TRBJ1-1; no clear D. Trimming shortened V by 5 bases and J by 5 bases, and 18 bases separated the two germline ends. CDR1 is MNHEY and CDR2 is SVGAGI in the germline V gene. The CDR3 consists of 15 residues. CDR3 DNA: TGTGCCAGCAGTACCGAGCGGAGGAGTCGAACTGAAGCTTTCTTT. Translated: CASSTERRSRTEAFF.

The J gene is TRBJ1-5, the V gene TRBV4-1; D gene ambiguous. Germline lookup yields CDR1 MGHRA and CDR2 YSYEKL. The CDR3 runs 17 residues. V gave up 2 bases and J gave up 2 bases, with 16 bases separating them. This CDR3 is CASSQTLGEGRNQPQHF. The CDR3 DNA is TGCGCCAGCAGCCAAACCCTCGGCGAGGGTCGCAATCAGCCCCAGCATTTT.

This rearrangement joins TRBV5-1 to TRBJ2-2; 9 bases map to TRBD1. V lost 9 bases to trimming and J lost 5 bases; unmatched junction nucleotides: 8. The CDR3 extends over 14 amino acids. The germline V gene encodes CDR1 SGHRS and CDR2 YFSETQ. This chain's CDR3 is CATQTGTGTGELFF. CDR3 DNA sequence: TGCGCCACCCAAACCGGGACAGGGACCGGGGAGCTGTTTTTT.

The chain links TRBV28 to TRBJ1-5; maybe TRBD1 (6 bases). Between the trimmed V and J ends, which lost 5 bases and 4 bases, there was a span of 15 bases. From germline, CDR1 is MDHEN and CDR2 SYDVKM. The CDR3 runs to 15 residues. CDR3 DNA: TGTGCCAGCAGTAGGACAGACCCGTTAAATCAGCCCCAGCATTTT. Encoded protein: CASSRTDPLNQPQHF.

The chain recombines TRBV9 with TRBJ2-7; possibly TRBD2 for D (5 bases). The ends were cut back, 7 bases at V and 4 bases at J, with 9 bases in the middle. Germline-derived CDR1 and CDR2 are SGDLS and YYNGEE. The CDR3 contains 11 residues. CDR3 nucleotide sequence: TGTGCCAGCGGGGAGTTGTACGAGCAGTACTTC. It yields the protein CASGELYEQYF.

The rearrangement links TRBV13 to TRBJ2-2; TRBD2 might be the D (5 bases). Per the germline V gene, CDR1 is PRHDT and CDR2 is FYEKMQ (reference sequence). Trimming removed 5 bases at V and 5 bases at J, with 12 bases between. This CDR3 is built from 14 residues. The CDR3 reads CASSALGPTGELFF. CDR3 coding DNA: TGTGCCAGCAGCGCACTAGGCCCTACCGGGGAGCTGTTTTTT. Full variable domain (remainder filled in from reference TRBV13 and TRBJ2-2): AAGVIQSPRHLIKEKRETATLKCYPIPRHDTVYWYQQGPGQDPQFLISFYEKMQSDKGSIPDRFSAQQFSDYHSELNMSSLELGDSALYFCASSALGPTGELFFGEGSRLTVL.

This clone appeared once. V gene TRBV4-1 combines with J gene TRBJ2-5, with 8 nucleotides matching TRBD1. CDR1 is MGHRA, CDR2 YSYEKL, per germline. This CDR3 spans 13 amino acids. V gave up 4 bases and J gave up 5 bases; unmatched junction bases: 3. The DNA of the CDR3 is TGCGCCAGCAGCCTACAGGGGGTCGAGACCCAGTACTTC. Protein: CASSLQGVETQYF.

This chain joins TRBV6-5 and TRBJ2-3, with 10 positions matching TRBD2. The CDR3 spans 13 residues. Germline loops: CDR1 MNHEY, CDR2 SVGAGI. V lost 0 bases and J lost 13; bases outside the gene matches: 4. The CDR3 DNA is TGTGCCAGCAGTTACTCGACAGGGACTAGCGAGTATTTT. Translating gives CASSYSTGTSEYF.

J is TRBJ2-1 and V is TRBV28, with TRBD2 matching over 12 bases. The V gene end was trimmed by 4 bases and the J gene end by 10 bases; junction bases not matched to a gene: 8. Germline loops: CDR1 MDHEN, CDR2 SYDVKM. The CDR3 sequence is 15 residues long. The DNA of the CDR3 is TGTGCCAGCAGTTCTAGCGGGGGGGCCCACGCGGAGCAGTTCTTC. As protein: CASSSSGGAHAEQFF.

The J gene is TRBJ1-6, the V gene TRBV6-5, with TRBD1 matching 7 bases. Trimming at V came to 6 bases and at J to 8 bases, leaving 7 bases not matched to a gene. CDR1 is MNHEY and CDR2 is SVGAGI in the germline V gene. CDR3 length: 14 amino acids. The CDR3 DNA sequence: TGTGCCAGCAGCCCGGGACAGCTGGATTCACCCCTCCACTTT. Protein: CASSPGQLDSPLHF.

The chain links TRBV19 to TRBJ2-2, with 7 bases that match TRBD1. The CDR3 contains 15 residues. The V and J ends lost 3 bases and 4 bases, in that order; junction bases with no gene match: 5. In germline, CDR1 is LNHDA, CDR2 SQIVND (reference sequence). This CDR3 reads CASSILNRGTGELFF. Written as DNA, the CDR3 is TGTGCCAGTAGTATTTTGAACAGGGGCACCGGGGAGCTGTTTTTT.

The V gene is TRBV6-5, the J gene TRBJ2-7; D is unresolved. V was shortened by 5 bases and J by 1 base, with 12 bases between the two germline ends. CDR1 and CDR2 (germline): MNHEY, SVGAGI. This CDR3 region has 14 residues. CDR3 DNA: TGTGCCAGCAGTCCCCCGGGTCTGTCCTACGAGCAGTACTTC. Translated, it gives CASSPPGLSYEQYF.

The chain uses TRBV18 and TRBJ2-7; TRBD1 might be the D (6 bases). Germline lookup yields CDR1 KGHSH and CDR2 LQKENI. Trimming left V 4 bases short and J 2 bases short, with 18 bases between. This CDR3 has 16 amino acids. The CDR3 loop reads CASSRRQGTATYEQYF. The CDR3 DNA follows: TGTGCCAGCTCACGCCGCCAGGGGACGGCGACCTACGAGCAGTACTTC.

The rearrangement joins TRBV5-1 to TRBJ2-3; 8 positions agree with TRBD2. V gave up 3 bases and J gave up 5 bases; unmatched junction bases: 11. This CDR3 has 16 residues. The germline CDR1 and CDR2 sequences are SGHRS and YFSETQ. The CDR3 DNA reads as TGCGCCAGCAGCTCTCCTGTAGCGGGGAAACAAGATACGCAGTATTTT. This codes for CASSSPVAGKQDTQYF.

The rearrangement links TRBV9 to TRBJ1-4, with 7 nucleotides matching TRBD1. Germline CDR1 is SGDLS and CDR2 is YYNGEE. V lost 2 bases to trimming and J lost 12 bases; unmatched junction nucleotides: 13. This CDR3 comprises 15 residues. The CDR3 bases are TGTGCCAGCAGCGTCGGAGGGTCAGGGGGTCTGGAACTGTTTTTT. It translates to CASSVGGSGGLELFF. Looking up the rest from reference TRBV9 and TRBJ1-4 gives the full variable domain: DSGVTQTPKHLITATGQRVTLRCSPRSGDLSVYWYQQSLDQGLQFLIQYYNGEERAKGNILERFSAQQFPDLHSELNLSSLELGDSALYFCASSVGGSGGLELFFGSGTQLSVL.

The chain recombines TRBV7-8 with TRBJ2-2; TRBD2 matches 8 bases. The CDR3 loop spans 15 amino acids. Germline trimming cut 4 bases from V and 3 bases from J; bases unmatched to any gene: 4. Germline CDR1 reads SGHVS; CDR2 reads FQNEAQ. Here the CDR3 reads CASSYTSGYTGELFF. The CDR3 bases are TGTGCCAGCAGCTACACTAGCGGCTACACCGGGGAGCTGTTTTTT. Drawing the rest from reference TRBV7-8 and TRBJ2-2, the complete variable domain is GAGVSQSPRYKVAKRGQDVALRCDPISGHVSLFWYQQALGQGPEFLTYFQNEAQLDKSGLPSDRFFAERPEGSVSTLKIQRTQQEDSAVYLCASSYTSGYTGELFFGEGSRLTVL.

The chain uses TRBV4-1 and TRBJ1-4, with a tentative D call TRBD1 (5 bases). This CDR3 has 16 amino acids. Trimming shortened V by 4 bases and J by 2 bases, and 14 bases separated the two germline ends. The V gene's germline CDR1 is MGHRA and CDR2 YSYEKL. The CDR3 loop is CASSRQQGTTNEKLFF. Written as DNA, the CDR3 is TGCGCCAGCAGCCGCCAGCAGGGTACCACTAATGAAAAACTGTTTTTT.

V gene TRBV30 combines with J gene TRBJ2-2, with 14 positions matching TRBD2. J lost 7 bases, V lost 1 base, and 5 bases had no gene match. The V gene's germline CDR1 is GTSNPN and CDR2 SVGIG (reference sequence). CDR3 length: 16 amino acids. CDR3 protein: CAWSGTSGGIGGELFF. The CDR3 nucleotides read TGTGCCTGGAGTGGGACTAGCGGGGGGATTGGCGGGGAGCTGTTTTTT.

The chain recombines TRBV6-1 with TRBJ2-2, with TRBD1 as a possible D gene (6 bases). The CDR3 is made up of 14 amino acids. V lost 5 bases to trimming and J lost 4 bases, with 11 bases between them. Germline values: CDR1 MNHNS, CDR2 SASEGT. The CDR3 DNA reads as TGTGCCAGCAGTACAACAGGGAGCACCGGGGAGCTGTTTTTT. Encoded protein: CASSTTGSTGELFF.

The chain employs TRBV2 and TRBJ2-5; unclear D gene. CDR1 is SNHLY and CDR2 is FYNNEI in the germline V gene. CDR3 length equals 15 residues. The V gene lost 5 bases and the J gene lost 4 bases, with 17 bases spanning the gap. CDR3 loop: CASSFFSGVRETQYF. DNA for the CDR3: TGTGCCAGCAGTTTTTTTAGTGGAGTGAGAGAGACCCAGTACTTC.